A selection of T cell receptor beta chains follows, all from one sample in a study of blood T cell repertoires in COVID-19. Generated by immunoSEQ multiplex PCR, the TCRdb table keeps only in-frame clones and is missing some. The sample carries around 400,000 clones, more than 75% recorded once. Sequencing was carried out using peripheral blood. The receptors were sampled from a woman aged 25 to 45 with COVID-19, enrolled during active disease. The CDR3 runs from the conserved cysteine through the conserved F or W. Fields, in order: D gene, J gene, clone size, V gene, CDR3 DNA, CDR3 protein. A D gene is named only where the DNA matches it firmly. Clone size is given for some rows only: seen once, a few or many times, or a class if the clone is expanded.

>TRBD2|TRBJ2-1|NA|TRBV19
TGTGCCAGTTCTTTAGCGGGGCCCTCCTACAATGAGCAGTTCTTC
CASSLAGPSYNEQFF
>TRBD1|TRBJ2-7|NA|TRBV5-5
TGTGCCAGCAGCTTGGACTTTTGGACAGGGGGCCACGAGCAGTACTTC
CASSLDFWTGGHEQYF
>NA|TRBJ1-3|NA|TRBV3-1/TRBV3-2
TGTGCCAGCAGCGCGACAGCTTTTACTGGAAACACCATATATTTT
CASSATAFTGNTIYF
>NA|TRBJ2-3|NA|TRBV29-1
TGCAGCGTTGGAGCAGATACGCAGTATTTT
CSVGADTQYF
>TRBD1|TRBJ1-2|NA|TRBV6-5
TGTGCCAGCAGGTACCCGGGACAGTACTATGGCTACACCTTC
CASRYPGQYYGYTF
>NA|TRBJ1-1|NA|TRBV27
TGTGCCAGCCCCTCAAAAGGAGGCACTGAAGCTTTCTTT
CASPSKGGTEAFF
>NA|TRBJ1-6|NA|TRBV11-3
TGTGCCAGCAGCTTAGATGGACAAAATAATTCACCCCTCCACTTT
CASSLDGQNNSPLHF
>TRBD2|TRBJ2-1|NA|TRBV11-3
TGTGCCAGCAGCGGACGGGGGGTCTGGGATGAGCAGTTCTTC
CASSGRGVWDEQFF
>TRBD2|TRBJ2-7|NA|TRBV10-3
TGTGCCATCAATCCGGGACTAGCGGGGCCAGAGCAGTACTTC
CAINPGLAGPEQYF
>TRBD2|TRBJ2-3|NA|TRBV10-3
TGTGCCATCACTCCCGTAGCGGGAGGTTCAGATACGCAGTATTTT
CAITPVAGGSDTQYF
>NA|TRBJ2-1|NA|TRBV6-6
TGTGCCAGCAGCAAAAAGGGAGATGAGCAGTTCTTC
CASSKKGDEQFF
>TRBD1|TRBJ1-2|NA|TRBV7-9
TGTGCCAGCAGCACGGACAGGGTTCACTATGGCTACACCTTC
CASSTDRVHYGYTF
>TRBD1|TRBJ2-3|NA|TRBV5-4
TGTGCCAGCAGGACAGGGGGCACCACAGATACGCAGTATTTT
CASRTGGTTDTQYF
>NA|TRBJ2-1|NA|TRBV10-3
TGTGCCATCAGTGACAGTAGCGATCACAATGAGCAGTTCTTC
CAISDSSDHNEQFF
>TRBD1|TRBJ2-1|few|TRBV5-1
TGCGCCGGCTCCACCGGGACAGGGGGGGATGAGCAGTTCTTC
CAGSTGTGGDEQFF
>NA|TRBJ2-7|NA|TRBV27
TGTGCCTCCTCGTTAGCGGCAAACACGTGGAGCTCCTACGAGCAGTACTTC
CASSLAANTWSSYEQYF
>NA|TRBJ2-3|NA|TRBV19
TGTGCCAGTAGTATTAAGGGGGTAGGGGATACGCAGTATTTT
CASSIKGVGDTQYF
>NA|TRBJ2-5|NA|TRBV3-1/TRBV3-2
TGTGCCAGCAGCCAAATGGGGGGACTCTCCAGGGCCCAGTACTTC
CASSQMGGLSRAQYF
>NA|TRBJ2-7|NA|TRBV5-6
TGTGCCAGCAGCTTAAAGGTGAACAGAGCCTACGAGCAGTACTTC
CASSLKVNRAYEQYF
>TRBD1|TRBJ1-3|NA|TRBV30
TGTGCCTGTAGGGGGCCTGGAAACACCATATATTTT
CACRGPGNTIYF
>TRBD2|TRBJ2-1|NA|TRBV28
TGTGCCAGCACCTCCGGGACTAGCGGGGGGCCTCAGTTCTTC
CASTSGTSGGPQFF
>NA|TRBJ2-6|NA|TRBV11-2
TGTGCCAGCAGCTCCTATGGGCTAGGGGCCAACGTCCTGACTTTC
CASSSYGLGANVLTF
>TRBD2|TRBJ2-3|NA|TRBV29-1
TGCAGCGTGGTACTAGCGGGAAGAGATACGCAGTATTTT
CSVVLAGRDTQYF
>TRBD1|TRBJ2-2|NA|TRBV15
TGTGCCACCAGCAGAGGCCTTGGACAGGGGAACACCGGGGAGCTGTTTTTT
CATSRGLGQGNTGELFF
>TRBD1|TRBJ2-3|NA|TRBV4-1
TGCGCCAGCAGCCAGGCTAGACAGGGATCCACAGATACGCAGTATTTT
CASSQARQGSTDTQYF
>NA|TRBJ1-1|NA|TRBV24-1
TGTGCCACCAGTGATTCCCCCGGGGGAGGGATCGCTGAAGCTTTCTTT
CATSDSPGGGIAEAFF
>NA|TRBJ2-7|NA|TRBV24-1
TGTGCCACCAGCACAGGGACGGGTGACGAGCAGTACTTC
CATSTGTGDEQYF
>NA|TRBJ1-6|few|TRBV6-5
TGTGCCAGCAATCGGGGAGTTTGGGATTCACCCCTCCACTTT
CASNRGVWDSPLHF
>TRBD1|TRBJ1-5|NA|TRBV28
TGTGCCAGCAGTTTTCTTGACAGGGGAAATCAGCCCCAGCATTTT
CASSFLDRGNQPQHF
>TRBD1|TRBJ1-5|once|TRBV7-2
TGTGCCAGCAGCGGTAGGGGGCGCGGAGGCAATCAGCCCCAGCATTTT
CASSGRGRGGNQPQHF
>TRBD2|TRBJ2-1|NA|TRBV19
TGTGCCAGTAATCGGGAGGGCCATGGTGGTGAGCAGTTCTTC
CASNREGHGGEQFF
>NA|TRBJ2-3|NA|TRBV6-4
TGTGCCAGCGGAGGAGATACGCAGTATTTT
CASGGDTQYF
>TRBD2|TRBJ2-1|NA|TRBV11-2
TGTGCCAGTGGCCTCTTAGGACTAGGAGGGAATGAGCAGTTCTTC
CASGLLGLGGNEQFF
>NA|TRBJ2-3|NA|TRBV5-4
TGTGCCAGCAGCTCCCGAGTAGATACGCAGTATTTT
CASSSRVDTQYF
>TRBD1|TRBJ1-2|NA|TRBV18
TGTGCCAGCTCACCAACAGACAGGGGCTATGGCTACACCTTC
CASSPTDRGYGYTF
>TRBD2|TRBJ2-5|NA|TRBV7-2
TGTGCCAGCAGCCCGCGAGCGGGAGAAGGTGAGACCCAGTACTTC
CASSPRAGEGETQYF
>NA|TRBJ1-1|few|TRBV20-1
TGCAGTGCTAGTAGGGGCACTGAAGCTTTCTTT
CSASRGTEAFF